This is a list of T cell receptor beta chains from one sample in a study of T cell responses to AZD1222 COVID-19 vaccine. Produced via immunoSEQ multiplex PCR; TCRdb's table is partial and in-frame only. The table shows 50,000 or so clones, with over 70% occurring only once. The sequences come from peripheral blood, collected on day 0 of AZD1222 vaccination. The receptors originated from an adult in good health. Each CDR3 is given without its conserved first and last residue. Fields, in order: CDR3 protein, clone size, V gene, D gene. The D gene is left open where the match is weak. For some rows the clone size is stated as once, few or many, or as a class when expanded; others skip it.

CDR3aa: ASRSSGGTDTQY; abundance: .; v_gene: TRBV5-1; d_gene: .
CDR3aa: ASRTNRGRNTGELF; abundance: .; v_gene: TRBV11-2; d_gene: TRBD1
CDR3aa: ASSGRGRNTGELF; abundance: once; v_gene: TRBV7-2; d_gene: TRBD1
CDR3aa: ASSVEGRGSVGYT; abundance: .; v_gene: TRBV9; d_gene: TRBD1
CDR3aa: ASSQEFVPAGVPYEQY; abundance: .; v_gene: TRBV4-1; d_gene: TRBD2
CDR3aa: ASRDGLGAYEQY; abundance: .; v_gene: TRBV5-4; d_gene: TRBD2
CDR3aa: ASSTTGVRNEKLF; abundance: .; v_gene: TRBV6-5; d_gene: TRBD1
CDR3aa: ASSPPLNEQF; abundance: .; v_gene: TRBV18; d_gene: .
CDR3aa: ATSGRNDRGRDGYT; abundance: few; v_gene: TRBV24-1; d_gene: TRBD1
CDR3aa: ASSYRTSRSTEQY; abundance: .; v_gene: TRBV6-5; d_gene: TRBD2
CDR3aa: AWSIGFNQPQH; abundance: .; v_gene: TRBV30; d_gene: .
CDR3aa: ASSSYETSFYNEQF; abundance: .; v_gene: TRBV11-2; d_gene: TRBD2
CDR3aa: ASSLSADSGYNEQF; abundance: .; v_gene: TRBV6-2/TRBV6-3; d_gene: .
CDR3aa: VRSLSGMGTTNEKLF; abundance: .; v_gene: TRBV7-5; d_gene: .
CDR3aa: ASSDPFDTGGNQPQH; abundance: .; v_gene: TRBV6-4; d_gene: .
CDR3aa: ATSLGGLGTEAF; abundance: .; v_gene: TRBV15; d_gene: .
CDR3aa: ASRASGNTGELF; abundance: .; v_gene: TRBV6-5; d_gene: TRBD2
CDR3aa: ASSGSVNNSPLH; abundance: .; v_gene: TRBV5-4; d_gene: .
CDR3aa: ASRLGTSGGRNEQF; abundance: .; v_gene: TRBV12-2; d_gene: .
CDR3aa: ASSMGPQETQY; abundance: .; v_gene: TRBV7-2; d_gene: .
CDR3aa: ASSPRDSSNYGYT; abundance: .; v_gene: TRBV18; d_gene: TRBD1
CDR3aa: AWGQGAYGYT; abundance: .; v_gene: TRBV30; d_gene: TRBD1
CDR3aa: ASSLGTTYGYT; abundance: .; v_gene: TRBV12-3/TRBV12-4; d_gene: .
CDR3aa: ASSRTYEQY; abundance: .; v_gene: TRBV6-2/TRBV6-3; d_gene: .
CDR3aa: SARGGPYNEQF; abundance: .; v_gene: TRBV29-1; d_gene: .
CDR3aa: ATSVGTGSYNEQF; abundance: .; v_gene: TRBV24-1; d_gene: TRBD1
CDR3aa: ASSVPGTSGSTGELF; abundance: once; v_gene: TRBV7-2; d_gene: TRBD2
CDR3aa: ASSPGLAVYEQY; abundance: once; v_gene: TRBV5-4; d_gene: TRBD2
CDR3aa: ASKPGQGDTEAF; abundance: .; v_gene: TRBV28; d_gene: TRBD1
CDR3aa: AWSDGGSANYGYT; abundance: .; v_gene: TRBV30; d_gene: .
CDR3aa: ATSDSGQTNTGELF; abundance: .; v_gene: TRBV24-1; d_gene: .